A selection of T cell receptor beta chains follows, all from one sample in a study of chemoradiotherapy in HPV16-positive cancers. Produced via immunoSEQ multiplex PCR; TCRdb's table is partial and in-frame only. The table shows around 53,000 clones, with more than 90% occurring only once. The sample in question was blood, obtained from a patient who underwent chemoradiotherapy. The receptors were sampled from a human donor with HPV-associated anogenital cancer. Each CDR3 is given with its conserved first and last residue. A D gene is named only where the DNA matches it firmly. Size is omitted from some rows. Given values are once, few, many or a class for expanded clones.

len: 17
j_gene: TRBJ2-2
abundance: once
v_gene: TRBV10-2
d_gene: .
CDR3nt: TGCGCCAGCAGTGAGCCGCAGTCCGGGACAAGCACCGGGGAGCTGTTTTTT
CDR3aa: CASSEPQSGTSTGELFF

len: 15
j_gene: TRBJ2-2
abundance: .
v_gene: TRBV4-2
d_gene: .
CDR3nt: TGTGCCAGCAGCCAAGTCTCAGGGTACACCGGGGAGCTGTTTTTT
CDR3aa: CASSQVSGYTGELFF

len: 13
j_gene: TRBJ2-5
abundance: once
v_gene: TRBV6-1
d_gene: .
CDR3nt: TGTGCCAGCAGTGAAACAGGGAGGGAGACCCAGTACTTC
CDR3aa: CASSETGRETQYF

len: 12
j_gene: TRBJ2-3
abundance: .
v_gene: TRBV7-2
d_gene: .
CDR3nt: TGTGCCAGCAGCCCTTTGGGAGATACGCAGTATTTT
CDR3aa: CASSPLGDTQYF

len: 14
j_gene: TRBJ1-4
abundance: .
v_gene: TRBV27
d_gene: .
CDR3nt: TGTGCCAGCAGTTCGGTCAGGTTTGCTGAAAAACTGTTTTTT
CDR3aa: CASSSVRFAEKLFF

len: 13
j_gene: TRBJ1-5
abundance: few
v_gene: TRBV19
d_gene: .
CDR3nt: TGTGCCAGTAGTATGGCAGGGTTGTCGCCCCAGCATTTT
CDR3aa: CASSMAGLSPQHF

len: 13
j_gene: TRBJ2-5
abundance: .
v_gene: TRBV12-5
d_gene: TRBD2
CDR3nt: TGTGCTAGCCTACGCGGCGGGGGAGAGACCCAGTACTTC
CDR3aa: CASLRGGGETQYF

len: 14
j_gene: TRBJ1-2
abundance: .
v_gene: TRBV15
d_gene: .
CDR3nt: TGTGCCACCAGCAGAGATCTCCAAGACTATGGCTACACCTTC
CDR3aa: CATSRDLQDYGYTF

len: 18
j_gene: TRBJ1-3
abundance: .
v_gene: TRBV21-1
d_gene: .
CDR3nt: TGTGCCAGCAGCAAATCCGGGCCACATTCTATCCTCCATAGTACCATATATTTT
CDR3aa: CASSKSGPHSILHSTIYF

len: 13
j_gene: TRBJ1-2
abundance: .
v_gene: TRBV9
d_gene: TRBD1
CDR3nt: TGTGCCAGCAGCTCCGGGACAGACTATGGCTACACCTTC
CDR3aa: CASSSGTDYGYTF

len: 14
j_gene: TRBJ1-2
abundance: .
v_gene: TRBV5-5
d_gene: TRBD1
CDR3nt: TGTGCCAGCAGCTTGGCGGACAGGATTGGAGGCTACACCTTC
CDR3aa: CASSLADRIGGYTF

len: 15
j_gene: TRBJ2-5
abundance: .
v_gene: TRBV6-5
d_gene: .
CDR3nt: TGTGCCAGCAGCCCCCCCGGGAGGGGGCAGGAGACCCAGTACTTC
CDR3aa: CASSPPGRGQETQYF

len: 14
j_gene: TRBJ1-2
abundance: .
v_gene: TRBV5-1
d_gene: TRBD1
CDR3nt: TGCGCCAGCAGCTTGGATGTACAGGGGTACGGCTACACCTTC
CDR3aa: CASSLDVQGYGYTF

len: 15
j_gene: TRBJ1-1
abundance: once
v_gene: TRBV5-4
d_gene: .
CDR3nt: TGTGCCAGCAGCTCGATGATACAGCTGGAGACTGAAGCTTTCTTT
CDR3aa: CASSSMIQLETEAFF

len: 15
j_gene: TRBJ1-5
abundance: .
v_gene: TRBV12-2
d_gene: .
CDR3nt: TGTGCAAGTCGCTTAACCGAAAATAGCAATCAGCCCCAGCATTTT
CDR3aa: CASRLTENSNQPQHF

len: 14
j_gene: TRBJ1-1
abundance: .
v_gene: TRBV6-1
d_gene: .
CDR3nt: TGTGCCAGCAGTGAAAATGGGGGGGCCTCTGAAGCTTTCTTT
CDR3aa: CASSENGGASEAFF

len: 12
j_gene: TRBJ2-3
abundance: .
v_gene: TRBV11-3
d_gene: .
CDR3nt: TGTGCCAGCAGCTCGGAGGAGGATACGCAGTATTTT
CDR3aa: CASSSEEDTQYF

len: 14
j_gene: TRBJ2-7
abundance: .
v_gene: TRBV10-1
d_gene: TRBD2
CDR3nt: TGCGCCAGCAAGGGACTAGCGGGAACCTACGAGCAGTACTTC
CDR3aa: CASKGLAGTYEQYF

len: 15
j_gene: TRBJ2-7
abundance: .
v_gene: TRBV4-3
d_gene: TRBD1
CDR3nt: TGCGCCAGCAGCCAAGAGGGACAGGGGGTTTACGAGCAGTACTTC
CDR3aa: CASSQEGQGVYEQYF

len: 18
j_gene: TRBJ2-1
abundance: few
v_gene: TRBV5-1
d_gene: .
CDR3nt: TGCGCCAGCAGCCTTGAGGCTCTCCGGGACACCGCCTACAATGAGCAGTTCTTC
CDR3aa: CASSLEALRDTAYNEQFF

len: 12
j_gene: TRBJ2-7
abundance: .
v_gene: TRBV6-6
d_gene: .
CDR3nt: TGTGCCAGCAGTATCCCAGGGGCCGAGCAGTACTTC
CDR3aa: CASSIPGAEQYF

len: 14
j_gene: TRBJ1-1
abundance: .
v_gene: TRBV6-5
d_gene: .
CDR3nt: TGTGCCAGTAAAGAGGGGACGGCTAACACTGAAGCTTTCTTT
CDR3aa: CASKEGTANTEAFF

len: 12
j_gene: TRBJ2-7
abundance: .
v_gene: TRBV13
d_gene: .
CDR3nt: TGTGCCAGCAGCTTCGCCAGATACGAGCAGTACTTC
CDR3aa: CASSFARYEQYF

len: 13
j_gene: TRBJ1-2
abundance: .
v_gene: TRBV9
d_gene: .
CDR3nt: TGTGCCAGCAGCGAGCGAGCCGGGGATGGCTACACCTTC
CDR3aa: CASSERAGDGYTF

len: 16
j_gene: TRBJ2-5
abundance: .
v_gene: TRBV11-3
d_gene: .
CDR3nt: TGTGCCAGCAGCTCCACCCTGGGGGGAGGAGGAGAGACCCAGTACTTC
CDR3aa: CASSSTLGGGGETQYF

len: 16
j_gene: TRBJ1-1
abundance: .
v_gene: TRBV7-2
d_gene: .
CDR3nt: TGTGCCAGCAGCCCTCCGGGACGAATAACTAACACTGAAGCTTTCTTT
CDR3aa: CASSPPGRITNTEAFF

len: 16
j_gene: TRBJ2-4
abundance: .
v_gene: TRBV6-6
d_gene: TRBD1
CDR3nt: TGTGCCAGCAGTTACGGGACAGGGAGGGCCAAAAACATTCAGTACTTC
CDR3aa: CASSYGTGRAKNIQYF

len: 11
j_gene: TRBJ1-2
abundance: .
v_gene: TRBV10-3
d_gene: .
CDR3nt: TGTGCCAACAGTGCAGGCCGGGACTACACCTTC
CDR3aa: CANSAGRDYTF

len: 14
j_gene: TRBJ2-4
abundance: once
v_gene: TRBV6-5
d_gene: .
CDR3nt: TGTGCCAGCAGTTGGAAGGGAGCCAAAAACATTCAGTACTTC
CDR3aa: CASSWKGAKNIQYF

len: 17
j_gene: TRBJ2-3
abundance: .
v_gene: TRBV2
d_gene: TRBD2
CDR3nt: TGTGCCAGCAGTGATGGGACTAGCGCTTTGAGCACAGATACGCAGTATTTT
CDR3aa: CASSDGTSALSTDTQYF

len: 20
j_gene: TRBJ2-3
abundance: .
v_gene: TRBV19
d_gene: TRBD2
CDR3nt: TGTGCCAGTAGTCCGGGACTAGCGGGAGGACGATTCAGGAGCACAGATACGCAGTATTTT
CDR3aa: CASSPGLAGGRFRSTDTQYF

len: 12
j_gene: TRBJ1-1
abundance: .
v_gene: TRBV7-9
d_gene: .
CDR3nt: TGTGCCAGCAGCGTACAGGGTACTGAAGCTTTCTTT
CDR3aa: CASSVQGTEAFF

len: 16
j_gene: TRBJ2-7
abundance: .
v_gene: TRBV9
d_gene: .
CDR3nt: TGTGCCAGCAGCGTAGGAGTCAGGTCCGACTCCTACGAGCAGTACTTC
CDR3aa: CASSVGVRSDSYEQYF